This T cell receptor (beta chain) was sequenced during a study of T cell responses to AZD1222 COVID-19 vaccine. Study-wide findings and caveats: Spike-specific TCR depth and breadth grew after two AZD1222 doses.

Libraries were prepared by immunoSEQ multiplex PCR; TCRdb keeps only in-frame clonotypes and omits some of them. This table has under 25,000 clones, roughly 84% appearing once. Points on this clone: The antigen is not known.

Germline assignment: CDR1 MGHRA and CDR2 YSYEKL. This CDR3 is 16 amino acids long. V was clipped by 1 base and J by 3 bases; unmatched bases: 8. The J gene is TRBJ1-2, the V gene TRBV4-1; 7 positions match TRBD1. Sequenced here: peripheral blood, sampled 28 days after the second AZD1222 dose. The receptor was isolated from an adult who received the AZD1222 COVID-19 vaccine. CDR3 amino acids: CASSQVQTGLDYGYTF. The CDR3 region has the DNA TGCGCCAGCAGCCAAGTCCAGACAGGGTTGGACTATGGCTACACCTTC.